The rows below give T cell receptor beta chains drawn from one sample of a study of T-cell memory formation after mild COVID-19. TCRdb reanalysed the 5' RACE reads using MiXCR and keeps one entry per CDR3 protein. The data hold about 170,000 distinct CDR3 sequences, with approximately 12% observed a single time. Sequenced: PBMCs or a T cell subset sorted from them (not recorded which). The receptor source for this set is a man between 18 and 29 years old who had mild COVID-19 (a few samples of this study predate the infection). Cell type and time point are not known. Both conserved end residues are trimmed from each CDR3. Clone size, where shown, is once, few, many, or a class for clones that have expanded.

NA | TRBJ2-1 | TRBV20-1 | SAISGGGYNEQF
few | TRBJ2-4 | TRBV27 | ASSSGQGRSKNIQY
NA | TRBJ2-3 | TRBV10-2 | ASRFFAGDSDTQY
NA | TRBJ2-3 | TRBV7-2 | ASSGLYTDTQY
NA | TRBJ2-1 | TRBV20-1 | SATGTVRYNEQF
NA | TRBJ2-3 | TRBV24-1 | ATQRQGADTQY
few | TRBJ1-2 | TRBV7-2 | ASSPQGSWDGYT
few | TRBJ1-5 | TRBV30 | AWSVQGPQH
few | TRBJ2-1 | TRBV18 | ASSPDWGPYNEQF
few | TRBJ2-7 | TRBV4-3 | ASSQGGGEQY
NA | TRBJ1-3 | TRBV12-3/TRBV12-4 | ASSLFGRGPGNTIY
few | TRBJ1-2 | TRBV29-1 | SVTGGAGYT
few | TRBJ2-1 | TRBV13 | ASSLEAERVNEQF
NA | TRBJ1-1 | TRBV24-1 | ATSATAVDRGAF
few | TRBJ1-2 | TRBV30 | AWSGGPGGGYT
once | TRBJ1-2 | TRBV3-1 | ASSPLGQGYGYT
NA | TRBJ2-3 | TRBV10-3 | AIRRELTTDTQY
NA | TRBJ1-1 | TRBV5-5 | ASSLLAGGRVEAF
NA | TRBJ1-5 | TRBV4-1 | ASSQGTGVGQPQH
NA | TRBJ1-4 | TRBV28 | ASSQGSAQGEKLF
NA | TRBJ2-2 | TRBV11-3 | ASSFIGGAGELF
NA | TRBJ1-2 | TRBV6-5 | ASSSRRTGGLDGYT